This TCR beta chain was documented in a study of response to subunit inactivated influenza vaccine. TCRdb processed the RT-PCR reads anew with MiXCR; each CDR3 protein has one entry. Of hundreds of thousands of distinct CDR3 sequences in the sample, 10% to 15% were seen once. Germline-derived CDR1 and CDR2 are SGHNT and YENEEA. The CDR3 is made up of 12 amino acids. V shed 5 bases and J shed 1 base, with 5 bases lying between them. The J gene is TRBJ1-1, the V gene TRBV11-3; D call uncertain. The sequences come from PBMCs from blood, collected about 6 weeks after vaccination. The receptor's source is a man aged 45-65 years who received an inactivated influenza vaccine. In DNA, the CDR3 is TGTGCCAGCAGCCGAGAGAACACTGAAGCTTTCTTT. Protein sequence: CASSRENTEAFF. The entire variable domain, with the rest obtained from reference TRBV11-3 and TRBJ1-1, is as follows: EAGVVQSPRYKIIEKKQPVAFWCNPISGHNTLYWYLQNLGQGPELLIRYENEEAVDDSQLPKDRFSAERLKGVDSTLKIQPAELGDSAVYLCASSRENTEAFFGQGTRLTVV.